This T cell receptor beta chain was found in a study of PD-1 blockade in classical Hodgkin lymphoma. Notes on this clone: Its specificity is unknown. The same CDR3 can be traced to other DNA sequences in this sample.

General observations from the study: Unlike CD8+ TCR diversity, which did not rise significantly by C4D1, CD4+ TCR diversity did.

Profiled with immunoSEQ multiplex PCR; TCRdb holds only in-frame clones, not every one. The table includes roughly 45,000 clones, approximately 70% detected once. All patients relapsed after autologous stem cell transplantation, and brentuximab vedotin exposure varied. This specimen consisted of peripheral blood mononuclear cells (PBMCs), obtained before the second cycle of nivolumab. The receptor was isolated from a human donor with classical Hodgkin lymphoma.

The CDR3 coding sequence is TGTGCCAGCAGTTACGGAGGGGGGAGCACAGATACGCAGTATTTT. Protein: CASSYGGGSTDTQYF. The rearrangement uses TRBV6-5 and TRBJ2-3; tentatively, D is TRBD1 or TRBD2 (6 bases each). V lost 2 bases and J 0 bases, leaving 9 bases between the germline ends. Germline V lookup: CDR1 MNHEY, CDR2 SVGAGI. The CDR3 contains 15 residues.